This TCR beta chain originates from a study of blood T cell repertoires in COVID-19. Germline CDR1 is SEHNR and CDR2 is FQNEAQ (reference sequence). There are 15 residues in the CDR3. The junction had 6 bases not matched to a gene; V was cut back by 5 bases and J by 3 bases. The repertoire was sequenced with immunoSEQ multiplex PCR; TCRdb's copy has only in-frame clones and lacks some. The table records 150,000 to 200,000 clones, about 86% of them present only once. This clone was found a few times. The source material was peripheral blood. This clonotype was obtained from a woman of 80 years or more with acute or convalescent COVID-19. The gene calls are TRBV7-9 and TRBJ2-3; 9 bases fit TRBD1. This chain's CDR3 is CASSLRGTGTDTQYF. For the CDR3, the DNA is TGTGCCAGCAGCCTCAGAGGGACAGGGACAGATACGCAGTATTTT.